What follows are 14 T cell receptor beta chains derived from one specimen sequenced in a study of vaccination and CD4 T cells after COVID-19. Described treatment: roughly nine-day PBMC culture with coronavirus spike peptide pools or control peptides (ViraFEST assay). With the Oncomine TCR Beta short-read assay, DNA from cultured CD4+ T cells was sequenced. TCRdb reanalysed the PCR reads using MiXCR and keeps one entry per CDR3 protein. In the table there are over 13,000 distinct CDR3 sequences, roughly half of which are singletons. These receptors have no identified antigens. The sequenced sample consisted of CD4+ T cells from blood, cultured in vitro. The receptor source for this set is a human donor who had recovered from COVID-19.

This chain uses TRBV6-5 with TRBJ2-2; perhaps TRBD2 as D (7 bases). CDR1 MNHEY and CDR2 SVGAGI come from the germline V gene. CDR3 length equals 15 residues. Trimming removed 5 bases from V and 4 bases from J, with 14 bases in between. The CDR3 DNA follows: TGTGCCAGCAGTACTCGGGGGGCGAGCACCGGGGAGCTGTTTTTT. Translating gives CASSTRGASTGELFF.

There are a few counts of this clonotype. This CDR3 reads CSARDQGYTEAFF. The DNA for the CDR3 is TGCAGTGCTAGAGATCAGGGGTATACTGAAGCTTTCTTT. The genes are TRBV20-1 and TRBJ1-1; maybe TRBD1 (6 bases). V dropped 0 bases and J dropped 5 bases, with 10 bases sitting between them. CDR1 is DFQATT and CDR2 is SNEGSKA in the germline V gene (reference sequence). This CDR3 has 13 amino acids.

This clonotype was picked up a small number of times. J is TRBJ2-3 and V is TRBV6-1, with 12 bases that match TRBD2. The J segment lost 6 bases and the V segment lost 2 bases, leaving 6 bases of the junction unmatched. Germline V gene data show CDR1 as MNHNS and CDR2 as SASEGT. The CDR3 contains 16 residues. CDR3 sequence: CASSEFGLAGTDTQYF. As DNA, the CDR3 is TGTGCCAGCAGTGAATTCGGACTAGCGGGAACCGATACGCAGTATTTT.

The chain couples TRBV10-3 to TRBJ1-1; no definite D call. CDR1 is ENHRY, CDR2 SYGVKD, per germline. The V end was cut by 6 bases, the J end by 0 bases, with 11 bases between. The CDR3 is 14 residues long. CDR3 loop: CAIRETPMNTEAFF. CDR3 coding DNA: TGTGCCATCAGGGAGACTCCTATGAACACTGAAGCTTTCTTT.

The CDR3, as DNA: TGTGCCAGCAGCTTAAGGCAGGGGGCGGCTGACAATGAGCAGTTCTTC. Protein: CASSLRQGAADNEQFF. This chain connects TRBV7-2 to TRBJ2-1, with TRBD1 identical over 8 bases. CDR3 length equals 16 residues. The germline V gene has CDR1 SGHTA and CDR2 FQGNSA. The trim removed 2 bases at V and 5 bases at J, leaving 8 bases unmatched.

A few counts support this clonotype. This sequence joins TRBV4-3 and TRBJ2-7; the D is unclear. The CDR3 contains 16 residues. Between the trimmed V and J ends, which lost 0 bases and 0 bases, there was a span of 12 bases. Germline V CDR1 and CDR2: LGHNA, YSLEER. The chain's CDR3 is CASSQDLNAYSYEQYF. The CDR3 DNA is TGCGCCAGCAGCCAAGATCTGAATGCTTACTCCTACGAGCAGTACTTC.

This chain connects TRBV6-5 to TRBJ2-7, with 12 nucleotides matching TRBD2. The CDR3 runs to 15 residues. V dropped 4 bases and J dropped 0; count of bases not matched to a gene: 1. Germline loops: CDR1 MNHEY, CDR2 SVGAGI. The CDR3 sequence is CASSLTSGSSYEQYF. The CDR3 nucleotides read TGTGCCAGCAGTTTGACTAGCGGGAGCTCCTACGAGCAGTACTTC.

This sequence joins TRBV20-1 and TRBJ2-1; TRBD2 aligns across 9 bases. V shed 7 bases, J shed 8 bases, and the junction held 12 bases outside the gene matches. CDR3 length: 14 residues. Looked up from germline, CDR1 is DFQATT and CDR2 is SNEGSKA (reference sequence). As DNA, the CDR3 is TGCAGTGTTAGCGGGAGAAAACTTATCGATGAGCAGTTCTTC. Encoded protein: CSVSGRKLIDEQFF.

DNA for the CDR3: TGTGCCAGTAGATCGGGACAGATTGACTATGGCTACACCTTC. Translation gives CASRSGQIDYGYTF. The chain carries TRBV19 and TRBJ1-2, with 7 bases identical to TRBD1. Germline V gene sequence: CDR1 LNHDA, CDR2 SQIVND (reference sequence). V shed 6 bases and J 3 bases; nucleotides not matched to a gene: 7. The CDR3 extends over 14 amino acids.

There are a few counts of this clonotype. The chain couples TRBV24-1 to TRBJ1-1; 8 positions agree with TRBD1. The CDR3 spans 14 residues. From germline, CDR1 is KGHDR and CDR2 SFDVKD. V shed 10 bases and J 0 bases; nucleotides not matched to a gene: 6. The CDR3 DNA is TGTGCCACTAGGGCAGGGGGCGTGAACACTGAAGCTTTCTTT. Its protein product is CATRAGGVNTEAFF.

This clonotype showed up just a few times. The chain employs TRBV7-9 and TRBJ2-7; tentative D call: TRBD2 (6 bases). The CDR3 is 14 amino acids. CDR1 and CDR2 (germline): SEHNR, FQNEAQ (reference sequence). With 5 bases removed from V and 6 bases from J, the gap between germline ends came to 17 bases. The CDR3 nucleotides are TGTGCCAGCAGCCCGCGGGATGGATTAAGCGAGCAGTACTTC. It specifies CASSPRDGLSEQYF.

This clonotype was counted only a few times. The chain employs TRBV2 and TRBJ1-6; TRBD1 matches 10 bases. Germline V lookup: CDR1 SNHLY, CDR2 FYNNEI. Trimming cost V 6 bases and J 2 bases; bases outside gene matches: 1. This CDR3 spans 15 amino acids. The CDR3 protein is CASRGQGTYNSPLHF. DNA for the CDR3: TGTGCCAGCAGGGGACAGGGGACCTATAATTCACCCCTCCACTTT.

This clonotype turned up a few times. The chain is built from TRBV6-4 and TRBJ2-3, with TRBD1 matching over 8 bases. The germline gives CDR1 MRHNA, CDR2 SNTAGT. The CDR3 consists of 14 residues. The V gene end was trimmed by 8 bases and the J gene end by 2 bases; junction bases not matched to a gene: 6. For the CDR3, the DNA is TGTGCCAGCCGACAGGGGCTATCCACAGATACGCAGTATTTT. The encoded protein is CASRQGLSTDTQYF.

The genes are TRBV6-2 or TRBV6-3 and TRBJ2-5; D uncertain. This CDR3 has 12 residues. The V gene lost 5 bases and the J gene lost 5 bases, with 9 bases spanning the gap. In germline, CDR1 is MNHEY, CDR2 SVGEGT. CDR3 sequence reads: CASSPAIETQYF. As DNA, the CDR3 is TGTGCCAGCAGTCCTGCGATTGAGACCCAGTACTTC.